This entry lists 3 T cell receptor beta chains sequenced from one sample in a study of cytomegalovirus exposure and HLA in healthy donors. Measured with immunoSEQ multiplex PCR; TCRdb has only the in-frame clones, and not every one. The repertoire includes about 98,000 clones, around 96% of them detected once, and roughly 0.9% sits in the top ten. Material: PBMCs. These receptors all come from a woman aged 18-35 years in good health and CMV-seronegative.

CDR3 sequence (DNA): TGTGCCAGCAGTTCCGGGACAGGGGGCAATCAGCCCCAGCATTTT. Its translation is CASSSGTGGNQPQHF. This chain joins TRBV27 and TRBJ1-5; 10 bases are shared with TRBD1. The CDR3 loop spans 15 amino acids. Germline assignment: CDR1 MNHEY and CDR2 SMNVEV (reference sequence). Germline trimming cut 4 bases from V and 2 bases from J; bases unmatched to any gene: 2.

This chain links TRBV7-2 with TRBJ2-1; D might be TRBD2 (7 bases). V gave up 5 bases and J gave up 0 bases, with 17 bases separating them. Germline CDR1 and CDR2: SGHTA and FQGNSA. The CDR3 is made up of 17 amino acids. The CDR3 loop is CASSLSGGGSSYNEQFF. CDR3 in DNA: TGTGCCAGCAGCCTCTCGGGCGGGGGCAGCTCCTACAATGAGCAGTTCTTC.

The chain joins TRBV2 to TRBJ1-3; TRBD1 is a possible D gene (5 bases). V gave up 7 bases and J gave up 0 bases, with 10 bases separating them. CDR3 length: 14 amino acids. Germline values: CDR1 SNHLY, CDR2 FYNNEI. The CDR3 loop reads CASITGYSGNTIYF. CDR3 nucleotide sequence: TGTGCCAGCATTACAGGCTACTCTGGAAACACCATATATTTT.